This TCR beta chain is from a study of CD8 T cells in Susac syndrome. The wider study: There were Susac syndrome patients who were therapy-naive at blood draw, others on corticosteroids, and others on intravenous immunoglobulin alone.

An amount of RNA that ranged from roughly 0.45 to 1 ug was reverse transcribed with random hexamers. The TCR beta CDR3 was amplified by immunoSEQ multiplex PCR across 54 Vbeta, 13 Jbeta. TCRdb recomputed calls from the immunoSEQ multiplex PCR reads with MiXCR, one row per CDR3 protein. The sample has tens of thousands of distinct CDR3 sequences; 95% are singletons. CDR3 length equals 13 residues. The V end lost 3 bases, the J end lost 3 bases, and 9 bases lay between the germline ends. Germline CDR1 reads SEHNR; CDR2 reads FQNEAQ (reference sequence). Negative isolation yielded CD8+ and CD4+ T cells; FACS enriched TEMRA cells.

The receptor was isolated from a human donor with Susac syndrome. Sequencing was carried out using CD8+ T cells from PBMCs. The chain couples TRBV7-9 to TRBJ2-7; D not resolved. For the CDR3, the DNA is TGTGCCAGCAGCTTTTACGGAATCTACGAGCAGTACTTC. Translating gives CASSFYGIYEQYF.